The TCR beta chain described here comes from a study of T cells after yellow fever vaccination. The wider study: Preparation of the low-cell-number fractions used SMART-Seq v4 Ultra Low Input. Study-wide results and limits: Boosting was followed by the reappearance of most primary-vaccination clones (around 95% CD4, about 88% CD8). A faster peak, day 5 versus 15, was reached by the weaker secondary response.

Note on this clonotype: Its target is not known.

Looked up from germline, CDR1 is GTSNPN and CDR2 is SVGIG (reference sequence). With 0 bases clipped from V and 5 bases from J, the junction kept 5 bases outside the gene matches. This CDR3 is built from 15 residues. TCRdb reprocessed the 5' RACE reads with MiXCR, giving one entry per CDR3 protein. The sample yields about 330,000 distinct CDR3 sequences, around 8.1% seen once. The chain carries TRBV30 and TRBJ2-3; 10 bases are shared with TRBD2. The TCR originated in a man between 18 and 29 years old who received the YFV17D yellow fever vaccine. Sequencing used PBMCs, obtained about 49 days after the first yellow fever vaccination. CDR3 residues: CAWSVSGGVGDTQYF. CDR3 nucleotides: TGTGCCTGGAGTGTCAGCGGGGGGGTGGGAGATACGCAGTATTTT.